This T cell receptor (beta chain) appears in the sequencing data of a study of OX40 agonist ivuxolimab in advanced cancers. Study-level points and caveats: The study did not work out the antigen specificity of the expanded peripheral T cells.

V gave up 3 bases and J gave up 4 bases, with 2 bases separating them. Germline values: CDR1 SEHNR, CDR2 FQNEAQ (reference sequence). The CDR3 length is 11 residues. Generated by immunoSEQ multiplex PCR, the TCRdb table keeps only in-frame clones and is missing some. The sample lists roughly 80,000 clones, about 88% seen once, with 1.5% to 2% in the top ten. To note about this clone: Its antigen is currently unknown.

The TCR comes from an adult with an advanced solid tumor such as melanoma, head and neck, liver or kidney cancer. The sample was CD4+ or CD8+ T cells sorted from blood, taken in a trial of the OX40 agonist ivuxolimab. The gene calls are TRBV7-9 and TRBJ2-3; D remains ambiguous. This CDR3 is CASSFPDTQYF. CDR3 in DNA: TGTGCCAGCAGCTTTCCAGATACGCAGTATTTT.